The 20 T cell receptor beta chains below were found in one sample sequenced in a study of cytomegalovirus exposure and HLA in healthy donors. This PCR relied on a set of 60 Vbeta primers and 13 Jbeta primers. Clones were sequenced by immunoSEQ multiplex PCR, and TCRdb holds only the in-frame ones, with some missing. The sample records about 250,000 clones, about 80% being singletons. The material sequenced was PBMCs. These receptors originate from a girl aged 2 to 10 in good health and CMV-seronegative.

The chain carries TRBV6-5 and TRBJ2-1; tentative D call: TRBD2 (6 bases). Germline-derived CDR1 and CDR2 are MNHEY and SVGAGI. The CDR3 sequence is 13 residues long. The V end lost 3 bases, the J end lost 4 bases, and 7 bases lay between the germline ends. CDR3 DNA sequence: TGTGCCAGCAGTTATGGGACTTACAATGAGCAGTTCTTC. Encoded protein: CASSYGTYNEQFF.

The chain employs TRBV7-9 and TRBJ1-1, with 8 bases fitting TRBD1. Germline assignment: CDR1 SEHNR and CDR2 FQNEAQ (reference sequence). The CDR3 runs to 19 residues. Trimming cost V 2 bases and J 1 base; bases outside gene matches: 15. The CDR3 reads CASSLLLWTAQGANTEAFF. In DNA, the CDR3 is TGTGCCAGCAGCTTATTATTATGGACTGCCCAGGGGGCGAACACTGAAGCTTTCTTT.

V usage is TRBV29-1 and J usage is TRBJ1-1; D is perhaps TRBD1 (6 bases). V lost 7 bases and J lost 6, with 12 bases in between. The germline gives CDR1 SQVTM, CDR2 ANQGSEA. CDR3 length: 11 residues. The CDR3 reads CSAIQGSEAFF. The DNA of the CDR3 is TGCAGCGCAATACAGGGCTCTGAAGCTTTCTTT.

The chain employs TRBV7-8 and TRBJ2-1; D is unresolved. The CDR3 totals 13 residues. V lost 1 base and J lost 6, with 7 bases in between. The V gene's germline CDR1 is SGHVS and CDR2 FQNEAQ. The CDR3 sequence is CASSLGAGNEQFF. The CDR3 coding sequence is TGTGCCAGCAGCTTAGGGGCCGGCAATGAGCAGTTCTTC.

This clone was picked up a small number of times. This rearrangement joins TRBV12-5 to TRBJ2-5; unclear D gene. The V end was cut by 6 bases, the J end by 4 bases, with 12 bases between. CDR3 length equals 13 residues. Per germline, CDR1 LGHNT and CDR2 FRNRAP. The DNA of the CDR3 is TGTGCTAGTGGCCCAAGCTCGGGAGAGACCCAGTACTTC. Protein sequence: CASGPSSGETQYF.

The genes are TRBV18 and TRBJ2-2; 7 bases map to TRBD2. The germline V gene encodes CDR1 KGHSH and CDR2 LQKENI. The CDR3 spans 15 residues. With 3 bases clipped from V and 5 bases from J, the junction kept 6 bases outside the gene matches. The chain's CDR3 is CASSPTRGWTGELFF. CDR3 DNA: TGTGCCAGCTCACCCACGCGGGGGTGGACCGGGGAGCTGTTTTTT.

J is TRBJ2-2 and V is TRBV5-1, with D possibly being TRBD1 (5 bases). The CDR3 consists of 17 residues. CDR1 and CDR2 from the germline V gene are SGHRS and YFSETQ. The V gene lost 1 base and the J gene lost 4 bases, with 17 bases spanning the gap. CDR3 region: CASSLLHDRIFTGELFF. The DNA for the CDR3 is TGCGCCAGCAGCTTGCTCCATGACAGAATTTTCACCGGGGAGCTGTTTTTT.

J is TRBJ1-1 and V is TRBV27; D gene ambiguous. The CDR3 spans 13 residues. V was clipped by 3 bases and J by 5 bases, with 10 bases between them. Germline CDR1 and CDR2: MNHEY and SMNVEV (reference sequence). CDR3 region: CASSFGGETEAFF. CDR3 coding DNA: TGTGCCAGCAGTTTTGGTGGAGAGACTGAAGCTTTCTTT.

The gene calls are TRBV7-9 and TRBJ1-1; no clear D. Germline CDR1 SEHNR, CDR2 FQNEAQ (reference sequence). CDR3 size: 12 residues. With 3 bases removed from V and 4 bases from J, the gap between germline ends came to 6 bases. CDR3 nucleotide sequence: TGTGCCAGCAGCTTTACAGTCACTGAAGCTTTCTTT. Its translation: CASSFTVTEAFF. The complete variable domain, with remaining parts taken from reference TRBV7-9 and TRBJ1-1, reads DTGVSQNPRHKITKRGQNVTFRCDPISEHNRLYWYRQTLGQGPEFLTYFQNEAQLEKSRLLSDRFSAERPKGSFSTLEIQRTEQGDSAMYLCASSFTVTEAFFGQGTRLTVV.

This clone came up a few times. V usage is TRBV4-1 and J usage is TRBJ2-5; 9 positions agree with TRBD2. The ends lost 3 bases at V and 2 bases at J; junction bases unmatched: 10. The CDR3 is 17 amino acids. From germline, CDR1 is MGHRA and CDR2 YSYEKL. The CDR3 is CASSHRLAGTNQETQYF. The CDR3 DNA reads TGCGCCAGCAGCCATAGGCTAGCGGGGACCAATCAAGAGACCCAGTACTTC.

The rearrangement uses TRBV10-3 and TRBJ2-4, with 10 bases identical to TRBD2. The germline CDR1 and CDR2 sequences are ENHRY and SYGVKD. The CDR3 has 18 amino acids. V dropped 2 bases and J dropped 1; count of bases not matched to a gene: 8. The CDR3 loop is CAISERLAGAVAKNIQYF. CDR3 nucleotides: TGTGCCATCAGTGAGAGGCTAGCGGGAGCGGTTGCCAAAAACATTCAGTACTTC.

The J gene is TRBJ2-5, the V gene TRBV18; D unresolved. Per germline, CDR1 KGHSH and CDR2 LQKENI. The CDR3 contains 13 residues. V dropped 6 bases and J dropped 2 bases, with 10 bases sitting between them. The CDR3 is CASSPREQETQYF. Here the CDR3 DNA reads TGTGCCAGCTCCCCCCGCGAGCAAGAGACCCAGTACTTC.

The rearrangement uses TRBV6-5 and TRBJ2-5; maybe TRBD1 (6 bases). The ends were cut back, 5 bases at V and 2 bases at J, with 9 bases in the middle. Per germline, CDR1 MNHEY and CDR2 SVGAGI. This CDR3 spans 13 amino acids. The CDR3 DNA reads as TGTGCCAGCAGTACAGGGACACAAGAGACCCAGTACTTC. Encoded protein: CASSTGTQETQYF.

This clone appeared a few times. The chain has TRBV18 and TRBJ2-7, with D unclear. Trimming took off 3 bases at V and 4 bases at J, with 10 bases between the two ends. Germline loops: CDR1 KGHSH, CDR2 LQKENI. CDR3 length: 13 residues. In DNA, the CDR3 is TGTGCCAGCTCACCGGGCACTTATTACGAGCAGTACTTC. Amino acid sequence: CASSPGTYYEQYF.

This chain links TRBV5-1 with TRBJ1-2; D may be TRBD1 (5 bases). The germline gives CDR1 SGHRS, CDR2 YFSETQ. This CDR3 has 13 residues. V lost 4 bases and J 5 bases, leaving 12 bases between the germline ends. The CDR3 bases are TGCGCCAGCAGCCCCGACAGTTGGTATGGCTACACCTTC. This sequence encodes CASSPDSWYGYTF.

The chain joins TRBV19 to TRBJ2-7; the D gene is possibly TRBD1 (7 bases). Germline CDR1 is LNHDA and CDR2 is SQIVND (reference sequence). CDR3 length: 14 amino acids. V dropped 11 bases and J dropped 4 bases, with 21 bases sitting between them. The DNA of the CDR3 is TGTGCCTCAAGGGGGCACGGGAGCGTATACGAGCAGTACTTC. It encodes CASRGHGSVYEQYF.

This clone was found once. The gene calls are TRBV11-2 and TRBJ2-7; D is possibly TRBD2 (5 bases). V lost 3 bases and J lost 4, with 13 bases in between. The CDR3 is 14 amino acids. The germline gives CDR1 SGHAT, CDR2 FQNNGV. The CDR3 DNA is TGTGCCAGCAGCTTGTCAAGGGAGACTTACGAGCAGTACTTC. It encodes CASSLSRETYEQYF.

This chain uses TRBV5-4 with TRBJ2-3; 12 bases fit TRBD2. J lost 5 bases, V lost 3 bases, and 4 bases had no gene match. There are 15 residues in the CDR3. Germline values: CDR1 SGHNT, CDR2 YYREEE (reference sequence). CDR3 sequence (DNA): TGTGCCAGCAGCTCGACTAGCGGGAGTCAAGATACGCAGTATTTT. Translated: CASSSTSGSQDTQYF.

This clone appeared a single time. The chain is built from TRBV29-1 and TRBJ1-1; 7 nucleotides line up with TRBD1. V gave up 7 bases and J gave up 11 bases; unmatched junction bases: 13. Germline CDR1 and CDR2: SQVTM and ANQGSEA. The CDR3 has 12 amino acids. CDR3 amino acids: CSAASDRDYAFF. The CDR3 DNA reads TGCAGCGCTGCGTCCGACAGGGATTATGCTTTCTTT.

The chain combines TRBV7-8 with TRBJ2-1; TRBD2 agrees at 7 bases. Germline-derived CDR1 and CDR2 are SGHVS and FQNEAQ. The CDR3 covers 15 residues. V trimming: 3 bases; J trimming: 5 bases; junction bases outside the gene matches: 7. The CDR3 is CASSFPGGTHNEQFF. The CDR3 DNA is TGTGCCAGCAGCTTTCCCGGGGGGACTCACAATGAGCAGTTCTTC.